The source of this TCR beta chain is a study of T cell responses to AZD1222 COVID-19 vaccine. The repertoire was sequenced with immunoSEQ multiplex PCR; TCRdb's copy has only in-frame clones and lacks some. Of some 120,000 clones in the sample, 88% were seen once. Germline values: CDR1 MRHNA, CDR2 SNTAGT. The CDR3 length is 13 residues. The V gene lost 0 bases and the J gene lost 6 bases, with 8 bases spanning the gap. The clonotype was recovered from an adult in good health. The source material was peripheral blood, sampled on day 0 of AZD1222 vaccination. This sequence joins TRBV6-4 and TRBJ1-2; possible D gene TRBD1, 6 bases. Here the CDR3 DNA reads TGTGCCAGCAGTGACTCGAAGGGGGATGGCTACACCTTC. Protein sequence: CASSDSKGDGYTF.